Detailed here is one TCR beta chain. Compared with germline, one end of the junction differs, possibly owing to a read error. The CDR3 covers 14 residues. Germline CDR1 reads LGHNA; CDR2 reads YNFKEQ. TCR beta cDNA was made from approximately 500 ng total RNA with a constant-region primer. The TCR beta library was amplified through three nested multiplex PCR rounds in a modified ARM-PCR procedure. PCR rounds one and two used TRBV1-TRBV30 forward primers with a C-beta reverse primer for approximately 10 cycles each. TCRdb itself ran the multiplex PCR reads through MiXCR, one entry per CDR3 protein. The sample holds fewer than 350,000 distinct CDR3 sequences, 65% seen once. These data originate in a study of tumor-infiltrating lymphocytes in primary liver carcinoma. Germline DNA was also extracted, with blood RNA taken from unsorted whole blood. Approximately 4 milliliters of peripheral blood were gathered ahead of the operation.

This sequence originates from a man in his forties with primary liver carcinoma and hepatitis B virus infection. The chain links TRBV4-2 to TRBJ1-6, with unresolved D. The specimen sequenced was peripheral blood. CDR3: CVSSQEAENSPLHF. DNA for the CDR3: TGTGTCAGCAGCCAAGAGGCGGAAAATTCACCCCTCCACTTC.